This T cell receptor (beta chain) was identified in a study of tumor-infiltrating lymphocytes in localized non-small cell lung cancer. The V and J ends lost 3 bases and 5 bases respectively, with 10 bases between them. From germline, CDR1 is MNHEY and CDR2 SVGAGI. The CDR3 has 13 residues. Clones were sequenced by immunoSEQ multiplex PCR, and TCRdb holds only the in-frame ones, with some missing. The sample lists roughly 13,000 clones, 82% seen once, with 15% to 20% in the top ten. The origin of this receptor is a human donor with non-small cell lung cancer. The rearrangement links TRBV6-5 to TRBJ2-5; D is undetermined. The sequenced sample was lung tumor tissue. CDR3 loop: CASSYRIEETQYF. Here the CDR3 DNA reads TGTGCCAGCAGTTATAGAATTGAGGAGACCCAGTACTTC.